The source of this T cell receptor beta chain is a study of blood T cell repertoires in COVID-19. As originally analysed: Amplification of reference gene primers provided the estimated nucleated cell counts. The assay was immunoSEQ multiplex PCR, and TCRdb's table has in-frame clones only and misses some. V and J calls and clone size come straight from that table; D and trimming were deduced from the DNA. The sample contains a few hundred thousand clones, around 86% of which appear only once. The sequenced sample consisted of peripheral blood. The sequence derives from a woman aged 40 to 49 who had recovered from COVID-19.

The CDR3 bases are TGTGCCAGCAGTGGGACAGGCTCCTACGAGCAGTACTTC. Protein sequence: CASSGTGSYEQYF. The rearrangement uses TRBV27 and TRBJ2-7, with 8 bases identical to TRBD1. This CDR3 comprises 13 residues. Trimming removed 5 bases from V and 0 bases from J; junction bases left unmatched: 0. Germline CDR1 MNHEY, CDR2 SMNVEV (reference sequence).